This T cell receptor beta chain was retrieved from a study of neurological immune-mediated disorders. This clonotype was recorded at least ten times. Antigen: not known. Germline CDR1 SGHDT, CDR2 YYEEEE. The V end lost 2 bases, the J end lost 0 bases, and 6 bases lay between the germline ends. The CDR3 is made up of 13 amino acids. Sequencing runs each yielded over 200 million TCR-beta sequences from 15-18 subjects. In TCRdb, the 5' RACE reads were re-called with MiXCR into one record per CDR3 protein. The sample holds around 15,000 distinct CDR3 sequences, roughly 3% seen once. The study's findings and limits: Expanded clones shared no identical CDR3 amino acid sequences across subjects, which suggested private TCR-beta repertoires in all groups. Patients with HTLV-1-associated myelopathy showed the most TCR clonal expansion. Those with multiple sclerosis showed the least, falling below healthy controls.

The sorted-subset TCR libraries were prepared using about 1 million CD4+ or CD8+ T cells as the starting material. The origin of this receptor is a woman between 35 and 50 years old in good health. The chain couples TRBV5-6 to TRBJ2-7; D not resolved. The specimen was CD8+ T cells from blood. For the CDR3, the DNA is TGTGCCAGCAGCTTACAGAGCTCCTACGAGCAGTACTTC. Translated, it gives CASSLQSSYEQYF.